This T cell receptor (beta chain) originates from a study of CD8 T cells in Susac syndrome. Study results and caveats: It was acknowledged in the study that its TCR sequencing and HLA analysis involved a relatively small number of individuals.

Reverse transcription of 0.5 to 1 ug RNA was performed with random hexamers. Multiplex PCR with immunoSEQ amplified the TCR beta CDR3 across 54 Vbeta and 13 Jbeta. From the immunoSEQ multiplex PCR reads, TCRdb called clonotypes with MiXCR, one entry per CDR3 protein. The sample lists 150,000 to 250,000 distinct CDR3 sequences; 90% to 95% were seen once. Germline loops: CDR1 SNHLY, CDR2 FYNNEI. The V gene end was trimmed by 6 bases and the J gene end by 3 bases; junction bases not matched to a gene: 10. This CDR3 contains 15 residues. The authors carried out high-throughput sequencing of TCR beta. They applied it to CD8+ and CD4+ T cells obtained from blood. Negative isolation was used for CD8+ and CD4+ T cells, and FACS enrichment was applied to TEMRA cells. About this clonotype itself: Its antigen is unknown.

The chain has TRBV2 and TRBJ2-7; TRBD1 agrees at 8 bases. This TCR derives from a human donor with multiple sclerosis. The specimen sequenced was CD4+ T cells from PBMCs. The CDR3 DNA follows: TGTGCCAGCAGGCTGGACAGGGATCCCTTCTACGAGCAGTACTTC. The encoded protein is CASRLDRDPFYEQYF. Together with reference TRBV2 and TRBJ2-7, the CDR3 gives the full variable domain: EPEVTQTPSHQVTQMGQEVILRCVPISNHLYFYWYRQILGQKVEFLVSFYNNEISEKSEIFDDQFSVERPDGSNFTLKIRSTKLEDSAMYFCASRLDRDPFYEQYFGPGTRLTVT.